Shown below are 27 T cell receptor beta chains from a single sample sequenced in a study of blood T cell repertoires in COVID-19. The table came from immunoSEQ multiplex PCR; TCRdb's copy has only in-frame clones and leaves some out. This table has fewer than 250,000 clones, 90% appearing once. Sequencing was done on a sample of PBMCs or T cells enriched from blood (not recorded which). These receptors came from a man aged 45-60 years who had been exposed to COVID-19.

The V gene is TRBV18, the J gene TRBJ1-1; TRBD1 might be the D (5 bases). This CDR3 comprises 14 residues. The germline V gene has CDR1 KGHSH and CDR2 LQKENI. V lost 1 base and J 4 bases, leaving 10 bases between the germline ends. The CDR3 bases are TGTGCCAGCTCACCACTCGCGGGGGGCACTGAAGCTTTCTTT. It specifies CASSPLAGGTEAFF. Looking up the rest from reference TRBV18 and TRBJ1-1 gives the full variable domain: NAGVMQNPRHLVRRRGQEARLRCSPMKGHSHVYWYRQLPEEGLKFMVYLQKENIIDESGMPKERFSAEFPKEGPSILRIQQVVRGDSAAYFCASSPLAGGTEAFFGQGTRLTVV.

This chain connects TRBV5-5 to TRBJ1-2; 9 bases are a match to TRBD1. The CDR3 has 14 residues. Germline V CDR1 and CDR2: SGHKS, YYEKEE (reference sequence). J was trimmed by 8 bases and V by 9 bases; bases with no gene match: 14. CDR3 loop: CATRTGAHWDGYTF. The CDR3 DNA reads TGTGCCACCCGGACAGGGGCCCATTGGGACGGCTACACCTTC.

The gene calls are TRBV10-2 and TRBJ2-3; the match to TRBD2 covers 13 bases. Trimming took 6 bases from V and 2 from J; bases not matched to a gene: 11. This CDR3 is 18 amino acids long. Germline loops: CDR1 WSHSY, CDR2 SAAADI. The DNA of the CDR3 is TGCGCCAGCAGCCCGGGACTAGCGGGACATTCTTACACAGATACGCAGTATTTT. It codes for CASSPGLAGHSYTDTQYF.

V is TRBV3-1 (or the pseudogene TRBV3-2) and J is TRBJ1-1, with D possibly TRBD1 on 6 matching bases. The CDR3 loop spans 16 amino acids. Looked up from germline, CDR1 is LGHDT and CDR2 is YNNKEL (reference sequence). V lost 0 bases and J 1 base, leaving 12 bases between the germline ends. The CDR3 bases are TGTGCCAGCAGCCAAGATTTTGGGACACCGAACACTGAAGCTTTCTTT. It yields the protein CASSQDFGTPNTEAFF.

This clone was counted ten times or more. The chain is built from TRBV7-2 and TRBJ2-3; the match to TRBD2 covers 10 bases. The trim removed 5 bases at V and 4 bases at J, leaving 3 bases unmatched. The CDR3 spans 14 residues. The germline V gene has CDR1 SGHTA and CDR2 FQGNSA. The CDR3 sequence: CASSAGLAADTQYF. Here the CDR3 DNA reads TGTGCCAGCAGCGCAGGACTAGCGGCAGATACGCAGTATTTT.

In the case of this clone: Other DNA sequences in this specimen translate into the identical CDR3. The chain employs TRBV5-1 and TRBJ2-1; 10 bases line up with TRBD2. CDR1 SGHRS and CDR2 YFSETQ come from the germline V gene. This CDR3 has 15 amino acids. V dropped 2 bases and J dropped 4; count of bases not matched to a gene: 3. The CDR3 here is CASSLGLADYNEQFF. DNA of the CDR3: TGCGCCAGCAGCTTAGGACTAGCGGATTACAATGAGCAGTTCTTC.

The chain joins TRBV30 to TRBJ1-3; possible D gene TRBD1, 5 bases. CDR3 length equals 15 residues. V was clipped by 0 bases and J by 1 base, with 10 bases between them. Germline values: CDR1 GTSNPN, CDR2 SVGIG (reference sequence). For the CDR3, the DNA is TGTGCCTGGAGTGTAGAGGCAGGGTCTGGAAACACCATATATTTT. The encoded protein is CAWSVEAGSGNTIYF.

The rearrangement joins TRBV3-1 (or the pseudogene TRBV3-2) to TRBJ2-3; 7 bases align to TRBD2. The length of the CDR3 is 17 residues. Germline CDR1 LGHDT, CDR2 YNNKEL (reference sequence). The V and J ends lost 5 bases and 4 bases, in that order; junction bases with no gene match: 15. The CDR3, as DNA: TGTGCCAGCAGCTGGAGAGAACCAGCGGGAATTCCAGATACGCAGTATTTT. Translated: CASSWREPAGIPDTQYF.

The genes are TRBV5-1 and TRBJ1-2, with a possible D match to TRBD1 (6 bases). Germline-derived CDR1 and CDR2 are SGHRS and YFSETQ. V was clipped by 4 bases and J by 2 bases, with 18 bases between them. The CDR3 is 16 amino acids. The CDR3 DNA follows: TGCGCCAGCAGCCCCGCAGGCTCAGGGGAAAACTATGGCTACACCTTC. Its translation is CASSPAGSGENYGYTF.

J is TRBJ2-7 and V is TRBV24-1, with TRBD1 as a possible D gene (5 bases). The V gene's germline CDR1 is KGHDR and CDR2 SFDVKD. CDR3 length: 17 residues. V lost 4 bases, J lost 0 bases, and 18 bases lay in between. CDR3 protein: CATSEPTDRPSSYEQYF. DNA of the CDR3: TGTGCCACCAGTGAACCGACTGACAGACCCTCCTCCTACGAGCAGTACTTC.

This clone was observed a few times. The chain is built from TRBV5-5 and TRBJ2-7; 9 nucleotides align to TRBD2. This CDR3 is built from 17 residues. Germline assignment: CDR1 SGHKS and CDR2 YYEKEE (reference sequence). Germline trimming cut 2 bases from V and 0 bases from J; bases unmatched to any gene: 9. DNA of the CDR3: TGTGCCAGCAGCTTTAGTCTAGCGGGGACCTTCTCCTACGAGCAGTACTTC. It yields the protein CASSFSLAGTFSYEQYF.

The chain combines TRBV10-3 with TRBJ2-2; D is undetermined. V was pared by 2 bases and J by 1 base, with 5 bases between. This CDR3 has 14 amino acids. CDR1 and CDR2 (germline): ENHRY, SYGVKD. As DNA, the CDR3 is TGTGCCATCAGTGAGCCCGGGAACACCGGGGAGCTGTTTTTT. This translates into CAISEPGNTGELFF.

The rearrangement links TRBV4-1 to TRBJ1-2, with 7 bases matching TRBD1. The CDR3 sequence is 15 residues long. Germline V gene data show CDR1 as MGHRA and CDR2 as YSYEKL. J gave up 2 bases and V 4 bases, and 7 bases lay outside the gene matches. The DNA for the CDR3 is TGCGCCAGCAGCCCTCCGGGACAGACCAACTATGGCTACACCTTC. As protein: CASSPPGQTNYGYTF.

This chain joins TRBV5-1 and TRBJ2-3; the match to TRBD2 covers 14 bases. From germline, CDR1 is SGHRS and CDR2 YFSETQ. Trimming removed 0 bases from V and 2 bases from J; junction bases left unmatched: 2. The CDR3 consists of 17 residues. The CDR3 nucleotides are TGCGCCAGCAGCTTGGGGACTAGCGGGAGGAACACAGATACGCAGTATTTT. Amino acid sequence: CASSLGTSGRNTDTQYF.

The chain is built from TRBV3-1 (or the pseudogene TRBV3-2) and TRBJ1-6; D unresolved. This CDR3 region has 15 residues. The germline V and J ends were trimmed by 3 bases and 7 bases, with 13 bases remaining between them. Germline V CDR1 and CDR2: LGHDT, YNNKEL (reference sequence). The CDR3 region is CASSHPGLGNSPLHF. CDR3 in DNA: TGTGCCAGCAGCCACCCGGGTTTAGGAAATTCACCCCTCCACTTT.

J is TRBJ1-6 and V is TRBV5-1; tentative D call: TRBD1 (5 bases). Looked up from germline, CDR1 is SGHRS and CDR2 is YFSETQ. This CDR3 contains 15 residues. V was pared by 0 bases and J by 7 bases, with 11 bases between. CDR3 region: CASSLEQGGNSPLHF. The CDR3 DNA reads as TGCGCCAGCAGCTTGGAGCAGGGAGGGAATTCACCCCTCCACTTT. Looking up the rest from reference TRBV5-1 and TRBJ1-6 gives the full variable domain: KAGVTQTPRYLIKTRGQQVTLSCSPISGHRSVSWYQQTPGQGLQFLFEYFSETQRNKGNFPGRFSGRQFSNSRSEMNVSTLELGDSALYLCASSLEQGGNSPLHFGNGTRLTVT.

The CDR3 sequence: CASSEQGAGYGYTF. In DNA, the CDR3 is TGTGCCAGCAGTGAACAGGGGGCTGGCTATGGCTACACCTTC. The genes are TRBV6-1 and TRBJ1-2; 8 nucleotides agree with TRBD1. This CDR3 region has 14 residues. Germline values: CDR1 MNHNS, CDR2 SASEGT. Germline trimming cut 2 bases from V and 4 bases from J; bases unmatched to any gene: 3.

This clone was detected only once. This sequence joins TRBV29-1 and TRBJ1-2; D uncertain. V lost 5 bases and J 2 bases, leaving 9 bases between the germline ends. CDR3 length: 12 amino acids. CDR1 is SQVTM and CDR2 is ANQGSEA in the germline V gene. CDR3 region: CSVSRGNYGYTF. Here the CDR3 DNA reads TGCAGCGTTAGTCGGGGAAACTATGGCTACACCTTC.

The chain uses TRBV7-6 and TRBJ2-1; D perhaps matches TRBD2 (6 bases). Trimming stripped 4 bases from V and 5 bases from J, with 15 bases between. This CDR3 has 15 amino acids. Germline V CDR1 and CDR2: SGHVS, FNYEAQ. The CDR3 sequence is CASSYQRAPNNEQFF. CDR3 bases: TGTGCCAGCAGCTACCAGCGGGCCCCGAACAATGAGCAGTTCTTC.

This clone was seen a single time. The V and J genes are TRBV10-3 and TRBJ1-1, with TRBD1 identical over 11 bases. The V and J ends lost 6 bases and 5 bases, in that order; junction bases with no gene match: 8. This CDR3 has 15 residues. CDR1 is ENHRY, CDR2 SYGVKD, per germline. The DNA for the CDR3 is TGTGCCATCAGCCCCGGACAGGGGGCGAGGACTGAAGCTTTCTTT. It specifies CAISPGQGARTEAFF.

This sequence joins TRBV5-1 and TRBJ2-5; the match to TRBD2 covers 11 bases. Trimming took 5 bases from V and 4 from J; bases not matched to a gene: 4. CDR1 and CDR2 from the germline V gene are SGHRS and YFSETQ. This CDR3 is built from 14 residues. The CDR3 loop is CASRLTSGGETQYF. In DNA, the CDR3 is TGCGCCAGCAGACTTACTAGCGGGGGAGAGACCCAGTACTTC.

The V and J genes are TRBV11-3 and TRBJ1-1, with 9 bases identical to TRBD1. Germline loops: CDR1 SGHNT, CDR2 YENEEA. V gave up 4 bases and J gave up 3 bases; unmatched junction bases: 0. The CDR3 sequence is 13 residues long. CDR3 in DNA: TGTGCCAGCAGCTGGACAGGGGACACTGAAGCTTTCTTT. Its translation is CASSWTGDTEAFF.

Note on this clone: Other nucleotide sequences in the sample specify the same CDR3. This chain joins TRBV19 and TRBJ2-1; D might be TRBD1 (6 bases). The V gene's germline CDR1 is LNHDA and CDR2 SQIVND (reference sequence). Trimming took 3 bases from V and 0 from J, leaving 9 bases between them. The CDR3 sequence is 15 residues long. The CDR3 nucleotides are TGTGCCAGTAGTATCACAGGGAGCTCCTACAATGAGCAGTTCTTC. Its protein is CASSITGSSYNEQFF.

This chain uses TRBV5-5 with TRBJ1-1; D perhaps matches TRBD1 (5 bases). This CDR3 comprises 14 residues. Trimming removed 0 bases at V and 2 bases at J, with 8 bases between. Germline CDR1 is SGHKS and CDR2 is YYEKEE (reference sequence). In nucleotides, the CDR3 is TGTGCCAGCAGCTTGGGACAGACAAACACTGAAGCTTTCTTT. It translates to CASSLGQTNTEAFF. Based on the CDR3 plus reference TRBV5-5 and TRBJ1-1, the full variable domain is DAGVTQSPTHLIKTRGQQVTLRCSPISGHKSVSWYQQVLGQGPQFIFQYYEKEERGRGNFPDRFSARQFPNYSSELNVNALLLGDSALYLCASSLGQTNTEAFFGQGTRLTVV.

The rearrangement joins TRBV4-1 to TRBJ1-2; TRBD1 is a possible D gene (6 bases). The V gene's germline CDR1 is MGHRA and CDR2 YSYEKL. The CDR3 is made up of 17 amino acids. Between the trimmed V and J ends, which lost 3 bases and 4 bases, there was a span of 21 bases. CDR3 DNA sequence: TGCGCCAGCAGCCAGGTCGTGGAACAGGGCCCCAGCTATGGCTACACCTTC. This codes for CASSQVVEQGPSYGYTF.

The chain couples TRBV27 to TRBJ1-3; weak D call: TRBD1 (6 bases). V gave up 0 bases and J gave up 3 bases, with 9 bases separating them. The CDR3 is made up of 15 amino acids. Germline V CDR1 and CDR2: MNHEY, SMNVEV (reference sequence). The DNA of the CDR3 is TGTGCCAGCAGTTTATCTGGGGGCGGTGGAAACACCATATATTTT. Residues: CASSLSGGGGNTIYF.

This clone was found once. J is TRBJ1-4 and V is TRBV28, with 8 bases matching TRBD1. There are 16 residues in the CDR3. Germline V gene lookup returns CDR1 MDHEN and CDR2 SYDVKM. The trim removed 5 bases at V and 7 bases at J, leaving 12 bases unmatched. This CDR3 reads CASSLFQGAKGEKLFF. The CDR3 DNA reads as TGTGCCAGCAGTCTATTTCAGGGGGCAAAAGGTGAAAAACTGTTTTTT.